This T cell receptor (beta chain) was captured in a study of Ad26.COV2.S vaccination and SARS-CoV-2 variants. Study background: Doses of Ad26.COV2.S were injected into muscle once or twice, 56 days apart. General study points: Spike-specific TCR breadth was greater in vaccine than placebo recipients. Measurement of non-spike TCR breadth gave similar results in vaccine and placebo recipients.

In the case of this clone: What it binds is unknown.

CDR3 length equals 16 residues. Unmatched junction bases numbered 8, after V lost 4 bases and J lost 5 bases. Germline assignment: CDR1 SGHAT and CDR2 FQDESV (reference sequence). Treatment indicated: roughly 19 received Ad26.COV2.S at low or high dose, single or two shots; several received placebo; per-sample allocation not given. Specimens were obtained on day 63 following the first vaccine or placebo injection. This table comes from immunoSEQ multiplex PCR, and its TCRdb copy is limited to in-frame clones, with some not included. In the table there are hundreds of thousands of clones, approximately 88% of which are singletons.

The sequenced sample was peripheral blood, obtained in a trial of Ad26.COV2.S vaccine versus placebo. The chain uses TRBV11-1 and TRBJ2-1, with 10 nucleotides matching TRBD2. The receptor comes from a person between 18 and 60 years old who received the Ad26.COV2.S COVID-19 vaccine or a placebo. This chain's CDR3 is CASSSTLAGRNNEQFF. CDR3 DNA: TGTGCCAGCAGCTCAACACTAGCGGGGCGAAACAATGAGCAGTTCTTC.